This T cell receptor (beta chain) was sequenced for a study of shared clonotypes between healthy human individuals. CDR1 is LGHNA, CDR2 YSLEER, per germline. The CDR3 covers 14 residues. Trimming took off 4 bases at V and 1 base at J, with 9 bases between the two ends. Under the authors' procedure: Filtering differed for immunoSEQ, which gave only junction sequences without quality scores. TCRdb's table, derived via immunoSEQ multiplex PCR, lists solely in-frame clones and lacks some. That table supplies the V and J calls and clone size; D and trimming were determined from the DNA. Of about 1,800,000 clones in the sample, about 95% are singletons; the top ten hold 1% to 1.5%. Positive CCR7 selection of CD45RO-negative cells yielded the naive CD8 cells, and terminally differentiated effector memory CD45RA+ cells were excluded.

This clonotype originated in a man between 18 and 29 years old in good health. Material: naive CD8+ T cells sorted from blood. V and J are TRBV4-3 and TRBJ2-3, with a tentative D call TRBD2 (5 bases). The CDR3 is CASSLGKGTDTQYF. In nucleotides, the CDR3 is TGCGCCAGCAGCCTCGGGAAGGGCACAGATACGCAGTATTTT.